This TCR beta chain was recovered during a study of OX40 agonist ivuxolimab in advanced cancers. Whole-study context: The patients received agonistic anti-OX40 (CD134) antibody ivuxolimab. Notes on the study in general: Several nonresponders also turned out to have low normalized T-cell clonal expansion. The CD4+ and CD8+ T cells in the blood had expanded clonally by week 6 at 0.1 to 3.0 mg/kg.

Some clones are missing from TCRdb's copy, which holds only in-frame ones; the method was immunoSEQ multiplex PCR. The data show roughly 41,000 clones, around 89% seen once. The V end was cut by 1 base, the J end by 6 bases, with 10 bases between. There are 14 residues in the CDR3. CDR1 and CDR2 (germline): MDHEN, SYDVKM. This clone was found once. What it binds is not known. Individuals having autoimmune disease history or systemic immunosuppression were not enrolled. This receptor was taken from an adult with an advanced solid tumor such as melanoma, head and neck, liver or kidney cancer. Sequences were derived from CD4+ or CD8+ T cells sorted from blood, sampled in a trial of the OX40 agonist ivuxolimab. The V gene is TRBV28, the J gene TRBJ2-1; possible D gene TRBD2, 5 bases. The CDR3 DNA reads as TGTGCCAGCAGTTTATACGGGGATGGCAATGAGCAGTTCTTC. Translated, it gives CASSLYGDGNEQFF.